This T cell receptor (beta chain) comes out of a study of CD8 T cells in ankylosing spondylitis. General observations from the study: In reactive arthritis synovial fluid and blood, some motif variants had been reported before. Clones that were linked to disease were CD8+ and were relatively rare in peripheral blood.

Germline lookup yields CDR1 WSHSY and CDR2 SAAADI. Deletions cut 1 base from V and 6 bases from J, with 15 bases between. CDR3 length: 15 residues. This clonotype occurred a few times. Its specificity is unknown. In TCRdb, the 5' RACE reads were re-called with MiXCR into one record per CDR3 protein. The data show over 150,000 distinct CDR3 sequences, 9.5% to 15% seen once. This receptor was taken from a male donor with ankylosing spondylitis or in good health (not recorded which). The chain recombines TRBV10-2 with TRBJ1-2; D not certain. The sequencing input was blood, either unsorted or a sorted T cell fraction (not recorded which). The CDR3 is CASSEYGVSWNGYTF. The CDR3 region has the DNA TGCGCCAGCAGTGAGTACGGCGTCAGCTGGAATGGCTACACCTTC.